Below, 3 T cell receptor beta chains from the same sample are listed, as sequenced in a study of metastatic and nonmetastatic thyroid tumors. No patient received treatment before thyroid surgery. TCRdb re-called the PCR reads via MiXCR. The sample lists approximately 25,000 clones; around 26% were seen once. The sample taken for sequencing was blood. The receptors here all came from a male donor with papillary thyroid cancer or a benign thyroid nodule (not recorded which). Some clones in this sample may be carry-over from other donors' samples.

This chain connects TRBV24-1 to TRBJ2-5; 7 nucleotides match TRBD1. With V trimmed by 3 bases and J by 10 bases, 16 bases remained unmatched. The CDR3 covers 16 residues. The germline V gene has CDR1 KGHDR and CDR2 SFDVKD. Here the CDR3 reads CATSDTSGTEAGNQYF. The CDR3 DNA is TGTGCCACCAGTGATACGTCCGGGACAGAAGCTGGGAACCAGTACTTC.

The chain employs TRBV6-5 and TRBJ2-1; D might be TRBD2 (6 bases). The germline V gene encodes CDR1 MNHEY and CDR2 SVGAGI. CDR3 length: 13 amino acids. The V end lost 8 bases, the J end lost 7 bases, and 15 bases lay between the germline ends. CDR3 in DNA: TGTGCCAGCTGGTCACTAGCATGGAATGAGCAGTTCTTC. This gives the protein CASWSLAWNEQFF.

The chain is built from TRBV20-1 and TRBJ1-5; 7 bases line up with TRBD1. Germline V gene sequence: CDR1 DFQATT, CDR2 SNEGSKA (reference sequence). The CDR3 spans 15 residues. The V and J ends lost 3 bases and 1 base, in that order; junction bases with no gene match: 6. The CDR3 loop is CSASRLGQSNQPQHF. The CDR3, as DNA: TGCAGTGCTAGTCGGTTGGGACAGAGCAATCAGCCCCAGCATTTT.